This record covers a single T cell receptor beta chain. Its antigen remains unknown. Primers for the PCR totalled 60 Vbeta and 13 Jbeta. Method: immunoSEQ multiplex PCR; TCRdb's copy keeps in-frame clones and lacks some. The profile covers 120,000 to 150,000 clones, with over 60% appearing a single time and 1.5% to 2% taken by the ten largest. This entry comes from a study of cytomegalovirus exposure and HLA in healthy donors. General study findings and limits: In a later analysis, TCR association rates varied by HLA locus: DRB1 most, HLA-C fewest. Within an earlier analysis, most TCR beta V segments proved productive either about 90% or about 30% of the time. The study listed some 160 cytomegalovirus-associated TCR beta chains.

Germline V gene lookup returns CDR1 MDHEN and CDR2 SYDVKM. Deletions cut 7 bases from V and 5 bases from J, with 11 bases between. The CDR3 has 12 residues. This TCR derives from a woman between 40 and 50 years old in good health and CMV-seronegative. The rearrangement uses TRBV28 and TRBJ1-1; a weak D match, TRBD1 (5 bases). Specimen: PBMCs. Here the CDR3 reads CASIGQGTEAFF. CDR3 nucleotides: TGTGCCAGCATAGGGCAGGGAACTGAAGCTTTCTTT.